This TCR beta chain was captured in a study of CD8+CD57+ T cells in acquired aplastic anemia. Study overall: Quantities of DNA derived from sorted CD4+ and CD8+ cells averaged around 3 ug.

The template for TCR beta VDJ and CDR3 sequence profiling was genomic DNA. TCRdb passed the reads through MiXCR, listing each CDR3 protein once. This table holds roughly 80,000 distinct CDR3 sequences, about three quarters found once. It was patients with CD8+CD57+ cell expansion by flow cytometry who were chosen for sequencing. The patients all had a severe acquired aplastic anemia diagnosis. Germline CDR1 is LNHDA and CDR2 is SQIVND (reference sequence). The V end lost 5 bases, the J end lost 8 bases, and 12 bases lay between the germline ends. The CDR3 spans 12 residues. This TCR came from a human donor with aplastic anemia. V gene TRBV19 combines with J gene TRBJ1-2; D perhaps matches TRBD1 (5 bases). Sample: sorted CD4+, CD8+, or CD8+CD57+ T cells (not recorded which) from PBMCs. The CDR3: CASSVPGAGYTF. For the CDR3, the DNA is TGTGCCAGTAGTGTCCCCGGGGCGGGCTACACCTTC.